These 15 T cell receptor beta chains were sequenced from one sample in a study of control samples from healthy donors and cancer patients. Sequencing used immunoSEQ multiplex PCR; TCRdb keeps in-frame clones, though not all of them. Of 150,000 to 200,000 clones listed, just over 90% are singletons. Sequencing used blood. These receptor sequences come from a man aged 25 to 40 in good health.

The chain couples TRBV6-5 to TRBJ1-2, with a possible D match to TRBD1 (6 bases). V lost 10 bases and J lost 2, with 14 bases in between. Germline V lookup: CDR1 MNHEY, CDR2 SVGAGI. The CDR3 consists of 13 residues. CDR3 in DNA: TGTGCCACCCTTTTAGACAGGAACTATGGCTACACCTTC. This gives the protein CATLLDRNYGYTF.

This rearrangement joins TRBV3-1 (or the pseudogene TRBV3-2) to TRBJ1-6, with 9 bases that match TRBD1. Germline values: CDR1 LGHDT, CDR2 YNNKEL (reference sequence). Trimming took 3 bases from V and 10 from J; bases not matched to a gene: 4. This CDR3 region has 14 residues. The CDR3 here is CASSHATGGSPLHF. The CDR3, as DNA: TGTGCCAGCAGCCACGCGACAGGGGGGTCACCCCTCCACTTT.

V and J are TRBV13 and TRBJ2-1, with TRBD2 matching over 8 bases. V trimming: 4 bases; J trimming: 4 bases; junction bases outside the gene matches: 6. CDR1 and CDR2 from the germline V gene are PRHDT and FYEKMQ (reference sequence). The CDR3 consists of 15 residues. This CDR3 is CASSSEASGYNEQFF. CDR3 bases: TGTGCCAGCAGCTCCGAGGCTAGCGGGTACAATGAGCAGTTCTTC. The variable domain in full, completed from reference TRBV13 and TRBJ2-1, reads AAGVIQSPRHLIKEKRETATLKCYPIPRHDTVYWYQQGPGQDPQFLISFYEKMQSDKGSIPDRFSAQQFSDYHSELNMSSLELGDSALYFCASSSEASGYNEQFFGPGTRLTVL.

This clone is a singleton in its sample. The CDR3, as DNA: TGCGCCAGCAGCCTAGGAGCGGGGATCTCCTACAATGAGCAGTTCTTC. Translating it yields CASSLGAGISYNEQFF. This sequence joins TRBV5-1 and TRBJ2-1; the match to TRBD2 covers 7 bases. This CDR3 region has 16 residues. J lost 0 bases, V lost 4 bases, and 7 bases had no gene match. Germline CDR1 reads SGHRS; CDR2 reads YFSETQ.

V is TRBV3-1 (or the pseudogene TRBV3-2) and J is TRBJ2-2; D is possibly TRBD2 (7 bases). Deletions cut 4 bases from V and 7 bases from J, with 13 bases between. CDR1 is LGHDT, CDR2 YNNKEL, per germline (reference sequence). The CDR3 is made up of 14 amino acids. This CDR3 is CASSLRGGRGELFF. Written as DNA, the CDR3 is TGTGCCAGCAGCCTCCGCGGGGGCCGCGGGGAGCTGTTTTTT.

The rearrangement joins TRBV24-1 to TRBJ2-2, with D unresolved. V lost 4 bases and J 3 bases, leaving 5 bases between the germline ends. CDR3 length: 13 residues. Looked up from germline, CDR1 is KGHDR and CDR2 is SFDVKD. The CDR3 DNA sequence: TGTGCCACCAGTGAAGAATACACCGGGGAGCTGTTTTTT. Its protein is CATSEEYTGELFF.

The chain uses TRBV7-9 and TRBJ1-5; D unclear. Germline values: CDR1 SEHNR, CDR2 FQNEAQ (reference sequence). Trimming pared 4 bases from V and 2 bases from J, leaving 9 bases between. The CDR3 spans 14 residues. Here the CDR3 DNA reads TGTGCCAGCAGCTCCGAAAGGGGCAATCAGCCCCAGCATTTT. Protein sequence: CASSSERGNQPQHF.

The V and J genes are TRBV28 and TRBJ2-3, with D tentatively TRBD2 (5 bases). In germline, CDR1 is MDHEN, CDR2 SYDVKM. Trimming shortened V by 7 bases and J by 0 bases, and 14 bases separated the two germline ends. This CDR3 is built from 15 residues. Here the CDR3 reads CASTPPKRSTDTQYF. Here the CDR3 DNA reads TGTGCCAGCACCCCACCCAAGCGGAGCACAGATACGCAGTATTTT.

This clone was detected a few times. The chain links TRBV9 to TRBJ2-1; D is undetermined. The germline CDR1 and CDR2 sequences are SGDLS and YYNGEE. CDR3 length equals 13 residues. Trimming stripped 0 bases from V and 2 bases from J, with 3 bases between. The CDR3 spells CASSVAPYNEQFF. CDR3 nucleotides: TGTGCCAGCAGCGTAGCCCCCTACAATGAGCAGTTCTTC.

The chain combines TRBV30 with TRBJ1-6, with TRBD1 matching 8 bases. Germline CDR1 is GTSNPN and CDR2 is SVGIG (reference sequence). V shed 3 bases and J 10 bases; nucleotides not matched to a gene: 11. The CDR3 covers 15 residues. CDR3 in DNA: TGTGCCTGGAGAGAGGTGGACAGGGTAGCCTCACCCCTCCACTTT. It is translated as CAWREVDRVASPLHF. The entire variable domain, with the rest obtained from reference TRBV30 and TRBJ1-6, is as follows: SQTIHQWPATLVQPVGSPLSLECTVEGTSNPNLYWYRQAAGRGLQLLFYSVGIGQISSEVPQNLSASRPQDRQFILSSKKLLLSDSGFYLCAWREVDRVASPLHFGNGTRLTVT.

The gene calls are TRBV9 and TRBJ2-2; 8 nucleotides align to TRBD2. Germline V gene lookup returns CDR1 SGDLS and CDR2 YYNGEE. There are 16 residues in the CDR3. Trimming cost V 3 bases and J 3 bases; bases outside gene matches: 7. In DNA form, the CDR3 reads TGTGCCAGCAGCGCGAGGGGACTAGGGGACACCGGGGAGCTGTTTTTT. Translating it yields CASSARGLGDTGELFF.

The rearrangement links TRBV7-2 to TRBJ1-3, with D perhaps TRBD1 (6 bases). Germline assignment: CDR1 SGHTA and CDR2 FQGNSA. This CDR3 has 14 residues. V lost 4 bases, J lost 3 bases, and 10 bases lay in between. The CDR3 region is CASSSGTLGNTIYF. The CDR3 coding sequence is TGTGCCAGCAGCTCCGGGACACTTGGAAACACCATATATTTT.

The chain is built from TRBV2 and TRBJ2-5, with D perhaps assigned TRBD1 or TRBD2 (5 bases each). Germline V gene sequence: CDR1 SNHLY, CDR2 FYNNEI. Trimming pared 3 bases from V and 4 bases from J, leaving 12 bases between. CDR3 length: 14 residues. DNA of the CDR3: TGTGCCAGCAGTGACCAGAGAGGGGTAGAGACCCAGTACTTC. Its translation: CASSDQRGVETQYF.

The rearrangement joins TRBV13 to TRBJ2-3, with 14 bases that match TRBD2. This CDR3 region has 19 residues. V dropped 4 bases and J dropped 1; count of bases not matched to a gene: 10. Germline V gene lookup returns CDR1 PRHDT and CDR2 FYEKMQ (reference sequence). Here the CDR3 reads CASSSNPGLAGVGTDTQYF. The CDR3 DNA follows: TGTGCCAGCAGCTCAAATCCGGGACTAGCGGGAGTGGGCACAGATACGCAGTATTTT.

This rearrangement joins TRBV29-1 to TRBJ1-2; a possible D gene is TRBD1 (5 bases). Trimming took 7 bases from V and 4 from J, leaving 13 bases between them. The CDR3 contains 12 residues. From germline, CDR1 is SQVTM and CDR2 ANQGSEA. The CDR3 nucleotides are TGCAGCGCCCGGAACGGGGCCTATGGCTACACCTTC. Encoded protein: CSARNGAYGYTF.